This note documents a single T cell receptor beta chain sequence. The entry originates in a study of blood T cell repertoires in COVID-19. Looking at the study overall: The cDNA or gDNA used as material had been derived from T cells, B-cell-depleted T cells, or PBMCs.

Participants were aged about 18 to 89 years, lived in roughly 23 US areas, and enrolled virtually. For recovered donors of Cohort 3, there were two negative PCRs, clearance, or symptom resolution. With 5 bases clipped from V and 4 bases from J, the junction kept 7 bases outside the gene matches. CDR1 LNHDA and CDR2 SQIVND come from the germline V gene (reference sequence). The CDR3 consists of 14 residues. Authors' data handling: Amplification with reference gene primers provided the estimates of nucleated cell counts. Measured with immunoSEQ multiplex PCR; TCRdb has only the in-frame clones, and not every one. D and trimming come from the DNA, and the V and J calls and clone size come from that table. The sample includes about 440,000 clones, about 92% of them seen just once.

The TCR was taken from a young man who had recovered from COVID-19. Sequenced material: PBMCs or T cells enriched from blood (not recorded which). The chain links TRBV19 to TRBJ1-2; 7 nucleotides line up with TRBD1. The CDR3: CASSLKTGIYGYTF. CDR3 nucleotides: TGTGCCAGTAGTCTCAAGACAGGGATCTATGGCTACACCTTC.